Below, one T cell receptor (beta chain) is given with its context. The antigen is undetermined. The junction differs from germline at one of its ends, possibly a read error. Each CDR3 protein gets one entry after TCRdb re-called the reads with MiXCR. Among roughly 160,000 distinct CDR3 sequences listed, 20% to 25% were seen once. CDR3 length: 20 residues. Germline CDR1 is LGHNT and CDR2 is FRNRAP. The sample originates from a study of T cell repertoires in cytomegalovirus infection. V and J are TRBV12-5 and TRBJ2-4; 12 nucleotides agree with TRBD1. The sequence was obtained from a human donor in good health (CMV status not recorded). Some clones in this sample may be carry-over from other donors' samples. The sample in question was CD8+ T cells from cultured PBMCs, obtained from culture after CMV antigen stimulation. The CDR3: CAGGAGTGGAASVTKNIQYF. CDR3 in DNA: TGTGCTGGTGGTGCCGGGACAGGGGGCGCGGCTAGCGTTACCAAAAACATTCAGTACTTC.